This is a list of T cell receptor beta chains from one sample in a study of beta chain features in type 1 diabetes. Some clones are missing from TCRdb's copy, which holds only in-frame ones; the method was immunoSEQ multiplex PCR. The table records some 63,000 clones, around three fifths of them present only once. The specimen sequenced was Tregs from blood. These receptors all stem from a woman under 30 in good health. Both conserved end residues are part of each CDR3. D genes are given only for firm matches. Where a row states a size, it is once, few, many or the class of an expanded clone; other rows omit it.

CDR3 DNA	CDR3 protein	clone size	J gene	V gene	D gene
TGTGCCAGTAGCAGGGGACGGGCTAACTATGGCTACACCTTC	CASSRGRANYGYTF	.	TRBJ1-2	TRBV19	.
TGCCGCGGAACCTACGAGCAGTACTTC	CRGTYEQYF	few	TRBJ2-7	TRBV5-4	.
TGTGCCAGCAGCTTACGCGCGGGAGGACCCTACGAGCAGTACTTC	CASSLRAGGPYEQYF	.	TRBJ2-7	TRBV7-2	TRBD2
TGTGCCAGCAGCTTGTTTCTCCAAGAGACCCAGTACTTC	CASSLFLQETQYF	.	TRBJ2-5	TRBV7-2	.
TGTGCCAGCACCCCCAGGCAGGGAGGTGGCTACACCTTC	CASTPRQGGGYTF	.	TRBJ1-2	TRBV6-6	.
TGCGCCAGCAGCCAGGACAGCCCAGCCTACGAGCAGTACTTC	CASSQDSPAYEQYF	.	TRBJ2-7	TRBV5-1	.
TGTGCCAGCAGCCCTCAGGGGAACTATGGCTACACCTTC	CASSPQGNYGYTF	few	TRBJ1-2	TRBV7-3	.
TGCAGTGCTAGAAGCCCCACTGAAGCTTTCTTT	CSARSPTEAFF	.	TRBJ1-1	TRBV20-1	.
TGTGCCAGCAGCCCATTTAGAATCAGGGGAGATACGCAGTATTTT	CASSPFRIRGDTQYF	.	TRBJ2-3	TRBV7-2	.
TGTGCCAGCAGCTTAGCGAGAAGTAGCGGGGGGTACGAGCAGTACTTC	CASSLARSSGGYEQYF	.	TRBJ2-7	TRBV7-2	TRBD2
TGTGCCAGTACCGGGACAGGCCCCTATGGCTACACCTTC	CASTGTGPYGYTF	.	TRBJ1-2	TRBV19	TRBD1
TGTGCCAGCAGCTTCAGGACTAGCTTAAAGGCGACCCAGTACTTC	CASSFRTSLKATQYF	.	TRBJ2-5	TRBV7-2	TRBD2
TGCGCCAGCAGCTATAGCGGGGGGGGCTACGAGCAGTACTTC	CASSYSGGGYEQYF	.	TRBJ2-7	TRBV5-1	TRBD2
TGCGCCAGCAGTCAACAGGGGGCAGGGGAAAAACTGTTTTTT	CASSQQGAGEKLFF	medium-sized	TRBJ1-4	TRBV4-3	TRBD1
TGTGCCAGCTCACCACCGGGGAGTGGGTTCACCGGGGAGCTGTTTTTT	CASSPPGSGFTGELFF	.	TRBJ2-2	TRBV18	.
TGTGCCAGCAGCTCCCGAGGAGGTGGGAACACTGAAGCTTTCTTT	CASSSRGGGNTEAFF	.	TRBJ1-1	TRBV7-9	.
TGCGCCAGCAGCTTGCTTTCAGGGGACCGTTACGAGCAGTACTTC	CASSLLSGDRYEQYF	few	TRBJ2-7	TRBV5-1	.
TGTGCCAGTAGTGTCTTACCGGGACTAGCACGGAACGAGCAGTACTTC	CASSVLPGLARNEQYF	.	TRBJ2-7	TRBV19	TRBD2